The entry that follows covers one TCR beta chain sequence. What it binds is unknown. The ends lost 0 bases at V and 12 bases at J; junction bases unmatched: 8. From germline, CDR1 is SGHAT and CDR2 FQNNGV. The CDR3 has 16 residues. This sample is drawn from a study of Ad26.COV2.S vaccination and SARS-CoV-2 variants. Study results and caveats: Measures of TCR breadth and depth may have fallen short of total T cell responses.

Sequenced by immunoSEQ multiplex PCR; TCRdb stores in-frame clones only, minus some. The sample carries about 680,000 clones, 70% to 90% recorded once. As for treatment: around 19 received Ad26.COV2.S at low or high dose, single or two shots; 5 received placebo; per-sample allocation not given. Following the first vaccine or placebo injection, samples were taken on day 63. This specimen consisted of peripheral blood, obtained in a trial of Ad26.COV2.S vaccine versus placebo. The TCR comes from a person between 18 and 60 years old who received the Ad26.COV2.S COVID-19 vaccine or a placebo. The gene calls are TRBV11-2 and TRBJ2-1; 13 nucleotides agree with TRBD2. CDR3 region: CASSLERLAGGLGQFF. CDR3 bases: TGTGCCAGCAGCTTAGAAAGACTAGCGGGAGGCTTGGGGCAGTTCTTC.